The source of this T cell receptor (beta chain) is a study of blood T cell repertoires in COVID-19. Across the study: The study drew acute and convalescent COVID-19 samples from the United States, Italy and Spain.

Per the authors' pipeline: Estimated nucleated cell counts came from reference gene primer amplification. Assay: immunoSEQ multiplex PCR; the TCRdb copy retains only in-frame clones and omits some. From that table come the V and J calls and clone size; the DNA was used to work out D and trimming. Among under 250,000 clones, over 75% were seen once, and the ten largest hold more than 9%. Followed longitudinally, the Seattle patients had been enrolled during active infection. The CDR3 loop spans 15 amino acids. Trimming cost V 2 bases and J 5 bases; bases outside gene matches: 6. CDR1 is LNHNV and CDR2 is YYDKDF in the germline V gene (reference sequence).

The genes are TRBV15 and TRBJ2-7; 10 nucleotides match TRBD1. The specimen was peripheral blood. The sequence derives from a man in his forties or fifties with COVID-19, enrolled during active disease. The CDR3 DNA is TGTGCCACCAGCAGAAGAGGACAGGGGGAGAACGAGCAGTACTTC. Translating it yields CATSRRGQGENEQYF.